The rows below give T cell receptor beta chains drawn from one sample of a study of beta chain features in type 1 diabetes. The assay was immunoSEQ multiplex PCR, and TCRdb's table has in-frame clones only and misses some. This sample has 550,000 to 850,000 clones, with under 15% found just once. The specimen sequenced was naive CD4+ T cells from blood. The receptors shown here come from a man aged 18 to 30 with type 1 diabetes. CDR3s include the opening cysteine and the closing phenylalanine or tryptophan. Each record gives: J gene, clone size, V gene, D gene, CDR3 DNA, CDR3 protein. A D gene is named only where the DNA matches it firmly. Clone size, where shown, is once, few, many, or a class for clones that have expanded.

TRBJ2-6 | NA | TRBV14 | TRBD1 | TGTGCCAGCAGCCAAGTTAGCTACAGGGGAAAGGTCCCTGGGGCCAACGTCCTGACTTTC | CASSQVSYRGKVPGANVLTF
TRBJ1-2 | NA | TRBV5-1 | TRBD1 | TGCGCCAGCAGCGGACAGGACCCTAACTATGGCTACACCTTC | CASSGQDPNYGYTF
TRBJ1-2 | NA | TRBV7-2 | NA | TGTGCCAGCAGCTCCCGAGGGGCGGACTATGGCTACACCTTC | CASSSRGADYGYTF
TRBJ1-1 | NA | TRBV2 | NA | TGTGCCAGCACTGGGGAGTTGGACACTGAAGCTTTCTTT | CASTGELDTEAFF
TRBJ2-3 | NA | TRBV5-1 | TRBD2 | TGCGCCAGCAGGTCTAGCGGGACCCGCACAGATACGCAGTATTTT | CASRSSGTRTDTQYF
TRBJ1-6 | NA | TRBV2 | NA | TGTGCCAGCACGCTCGGTAATTCACCCCTCCACTTT | CASTLGNSPLHF
TRBJ1-5 | NA | TRBV7-2 | NA | TGTGCCAGCAGCTTAGAGGGGGGACCCCAGCATTTT | CASSLEGGPQHF
TRBJ1-2 | few | TRBV6-5 | NA | TGTGCCAGCAGTTACTCTTCGGCTCCCTATGGCTACACCTTC | CASSYSSAPYGYTF
TRBJ2-1 | NA | TRBV7-9 | TRBD2 | TGTGCCAGCAGCCCTAAAGGCGGGGGCAATGAGCAGTTCTTC | CASSPKGGGNEQFF
TRBJ1-5 | NA | TRBV27 | NA | TGTGCCAGCAAAAGGGGAATTCGTAGCAATCAGCCCCAGCATTTT | CASKRGIRSNQPQHF
TRBJ2-5 | few | TRBV27 | NA | TGTGCCAGCAGTAGGGGACTCCTCAAAAAAGAGACCCAGTACTTC | CASSRGLLKKETQYF